This T cell receptor (beta chain) was identified during a study of OX40 agonist ivuxolimab in advanced cancers. General observations from the study: Relative to CD4+ cells, CD8+ T cells on average had more expanded clones. At 0.1 to 3.0 mg/kg and by week 6, clonal expansion occurred in CD4+ and CD8+ blood T cells. Low normalized clonal expansion also occurred in some nonresponding patients.

TCRdb keeps only in-frame clones here, not all; method: immunoSEQ multiplex PCR. Of around 70,000 clones listed, 65% to 90% were seen once; the top ten hold more than 0.45%. Details on this clone: The target antigen is unknown.

The CDR3 is made up of 14 amino acids. The V gene's germline CDR1 is SGHDN and CDR2 FVKESK. The V end was cut by 0 bases, the J end by 6 bases, with 9 bases between. The chain joins TRBV14 to TRBJ2-4; no clear D. Sequenced material: CD4+ or CD8+ T cells sorted from blood, taken in a trial of the OX40 agonist ivuxolimab. The receptor was isolated from an adult with an advanced solid tumor such as melanoma, head and neck, liver or kidney cancer. This chain's CDR3 is CASSQDRSRNIQYF. Written as DNA, the CDR3 is TGTGCCAGCAGCCAAGATCGGAGCCGAAACATTCAGTACTTC.